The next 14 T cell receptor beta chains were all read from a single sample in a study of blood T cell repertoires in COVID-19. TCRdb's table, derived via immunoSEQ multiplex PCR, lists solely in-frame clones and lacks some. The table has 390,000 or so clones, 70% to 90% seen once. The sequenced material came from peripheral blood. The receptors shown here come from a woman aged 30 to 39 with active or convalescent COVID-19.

The CDR3 nucleotides read TGTGCCAGCAGCGTAAATCAGGGCGGCTACACCTTC. Protein product: CASSVNQGGYTF. The chain carries TRBV9 and TRBJ1-2; D might be TRBD1 (5 bases). Germline V CDR1 and CDR2: SGDLS, YYNGEE. The CDR3 totals 12 residues. Between the trimmed V and J ends, which lost 1 base and 8 bases, there was a span of 9 bases. The full variable domain, rest sourced from reference TRBV9 and TRBJ1-2, is DSGVTQTPKHLITATGQRVTLRCSPRSGDLSVYWYQQSLDQGLQFLIQYYNGEERAKGNILERFSAQQFPDLHSELNLSSLELGDSALYFCASSVNQGGYTFGSGTRLTVV.

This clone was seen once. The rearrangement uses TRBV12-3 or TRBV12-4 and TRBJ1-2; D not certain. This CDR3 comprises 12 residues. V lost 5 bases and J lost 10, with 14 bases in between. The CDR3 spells CASSRPSSDYTF. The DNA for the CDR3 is TGTGCCAGCAGTCGTCCTAGTAGCGACTACACCTTC.

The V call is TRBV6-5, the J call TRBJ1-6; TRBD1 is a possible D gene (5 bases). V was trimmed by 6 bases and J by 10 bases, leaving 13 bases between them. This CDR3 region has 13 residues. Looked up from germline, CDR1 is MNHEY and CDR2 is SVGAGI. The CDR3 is CASSQGARSPLHF. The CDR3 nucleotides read TGTGCCAGCAGCCAGGGTGCGCGGTCACCCCTCCACTTT.

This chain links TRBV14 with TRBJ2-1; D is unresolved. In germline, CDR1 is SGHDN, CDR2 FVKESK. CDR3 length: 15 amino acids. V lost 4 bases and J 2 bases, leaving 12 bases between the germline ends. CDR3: CASSPTVPPYNEQFF. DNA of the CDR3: TGTGCCAGCAGCCCCACGGTTCCCCCCTACAATGAGCAGTTCTTC.

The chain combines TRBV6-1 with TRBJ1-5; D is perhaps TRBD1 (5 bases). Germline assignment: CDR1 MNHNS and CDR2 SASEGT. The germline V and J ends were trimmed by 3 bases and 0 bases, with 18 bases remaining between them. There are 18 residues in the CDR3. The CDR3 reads CASSDGSGAYDSNQPQHF. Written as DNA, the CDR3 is TGTGCCAGCAGTGATGGAAGCGGGGCATACGATAGCAATCAGCCCCAGCATTTT.

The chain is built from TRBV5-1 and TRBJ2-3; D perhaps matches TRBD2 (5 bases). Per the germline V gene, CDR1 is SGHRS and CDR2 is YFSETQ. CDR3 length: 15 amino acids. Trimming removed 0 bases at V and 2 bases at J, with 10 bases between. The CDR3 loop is CASSLAGSYTDTQYF. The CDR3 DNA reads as TGCGCCAGCAGCTTGGCGGGGTCCTACACAGATACGCAGTATTTT.

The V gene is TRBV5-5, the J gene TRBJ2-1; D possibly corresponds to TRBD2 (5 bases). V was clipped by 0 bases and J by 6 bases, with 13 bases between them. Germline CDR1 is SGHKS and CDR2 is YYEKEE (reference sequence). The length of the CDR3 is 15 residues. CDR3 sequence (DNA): TGTGCCAGCAGCTTGGCCGAGGACTTGGGCAATGAGCAGTTCTTC. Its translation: CASSLAEDLGNEQFF.

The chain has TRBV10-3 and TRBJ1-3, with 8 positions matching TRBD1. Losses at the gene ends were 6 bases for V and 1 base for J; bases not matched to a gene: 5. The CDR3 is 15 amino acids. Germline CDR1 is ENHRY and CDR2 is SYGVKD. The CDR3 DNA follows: TGTGCCATCAGCCCGACAGGGGAGTCTGGAAACACCATATATTTT. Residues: CAISPTGESGNTIYF.

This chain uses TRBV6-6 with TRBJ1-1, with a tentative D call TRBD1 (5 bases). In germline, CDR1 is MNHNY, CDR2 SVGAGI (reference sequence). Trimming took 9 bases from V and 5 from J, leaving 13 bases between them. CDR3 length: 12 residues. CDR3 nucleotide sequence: TGTGCCAGTTCCCAGGGAGGGACTGAAGCTTTCTTT. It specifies CASSQGGTEAFF.

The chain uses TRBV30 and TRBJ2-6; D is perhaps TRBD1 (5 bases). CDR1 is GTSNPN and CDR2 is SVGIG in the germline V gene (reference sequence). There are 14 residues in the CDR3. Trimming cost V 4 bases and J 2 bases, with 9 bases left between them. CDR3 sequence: CAWTQGPGANVLTF. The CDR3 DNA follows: TGTGCCTGGACGCAGGGCCCTGGGGCCAACGTCCTGACTTTC.

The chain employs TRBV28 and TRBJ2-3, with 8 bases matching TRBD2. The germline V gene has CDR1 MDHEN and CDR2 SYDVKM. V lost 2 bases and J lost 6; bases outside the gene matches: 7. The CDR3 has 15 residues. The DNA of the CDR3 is TGTGCCAGCAGTTTAACGGGGGGGCAGGCCGATACGCAGTATTTT. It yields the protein CASSLTGGQADTQYF. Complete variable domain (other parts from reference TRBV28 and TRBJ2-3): DVKVTQSSRYLVKRTGEKVFLECVQDMDHENMFWYRQDPGLGLRLIYFSYDVKMKEKGDIPEGYSVSREKKERFSLILESASTNQTSMYLCASSLTGGQADTQYFGPGTRLTVL.

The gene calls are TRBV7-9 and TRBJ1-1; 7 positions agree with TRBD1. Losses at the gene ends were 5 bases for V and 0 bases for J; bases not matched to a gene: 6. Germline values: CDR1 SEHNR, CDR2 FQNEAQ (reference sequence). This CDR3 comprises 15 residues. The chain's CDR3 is CASSVKQGMNTEAFF. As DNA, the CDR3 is TGTGCCAGCAGCGTCAAACAGGGGATGAACACTGAAGCTTTCTTT. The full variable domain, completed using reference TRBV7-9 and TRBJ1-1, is DTGVSQNPRHKITKRGQNVTFRCDPISEHNRLYWYRQTLGQGPEFLTYFQNEAQLEKSRLLSDRFSAERPKGSFSTLEIQRTEQGDSAMYLCASSVKQGMNTEAFFGQGTRLTVV.

The CDR3 DNA reads TGTGCAAGTCGCTCCTCTCCACAGGGGGTAACCCATGGCTACACCTTC. This encodes CASRSSPQGVTHGYTF. The J gene is TRBJ1-2, the V gene TRBV12-2; the listed D gene, TRBD1, was not tested against the DNA. TRBV12-2 is classified as a pseudogene. This CDR3 contains 16 residues.

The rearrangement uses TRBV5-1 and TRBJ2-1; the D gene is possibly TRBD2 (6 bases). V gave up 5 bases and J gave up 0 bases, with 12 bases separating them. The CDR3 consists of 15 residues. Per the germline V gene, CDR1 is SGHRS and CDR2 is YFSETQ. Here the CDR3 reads CASRPSASSYNEQFF. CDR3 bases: TGCGCCAGCAGACCTAGCGCAAGCTCCTACAATGAGCAGTTCTTC.